The next 13 T cell receptor beta chains were all read from a single sample in a study of cytomegalovirus exposure and HLA in healthy donors. The method was immunoSEQ multiplex PCR; TCRdb's version includes in-frame clones alone and lacks a portion of them. The table lists about 65,000 clones, about 94% of them singletons. Sequenced: PBMCs. The source of these receptors is a man aged 18 to 35 in good health and CMV-seropositive.

V is TRBV6-5 and J is TRBJ2-3, with 7 bases matching TRBD2. Unmatched junction bases numbered 7, after V lost 8 bases and J lost 2 bases. Germline V gene data show CDR1 as MNHEY and CDR2 as SVGAGI. The CDR3 has 14 amino acids. CDR3 in amino acids: CASRLADHTDTQYF. Written as DNA, the CDR3 is TGTGCCAGCCGGCTAGCGGATCACACAGATACGCAGTATTTT.

Here the CDR3 DNA reads TGTGCCAGCAGTTATCTGGGGCTGCCTACCGGGGAGCTGTTTTTT. Its protein is CASSYLGLPTGELFF. The chain employs TRBV6-6 and TRBJ2-2; a weak D match, TRBD1 (5 bases). Germline loops: CDR1 MNHNY, CDR2 SVGAGI (reference sequence). Trimming stripped 3 bases from V and 5 bases from J, with 13 bases between. The CDR3 loop spans 15 amino acids.

This clone was counted only a few times. This chain joins TRBV9 and TRBJ2-7; 11 nucleotides match TRBD1. CDR3 length equals 14 residues. V lost 0 bases and J lost 6; bases outside the gene matches: 2. Germline V gives CDR1 SGDLS, CDR2 YYNGEE. CDR3 sequence (DNA): TGTGCCAGCAGCGTAGGGACAGGGGGCACCGAGCAGTACTTC. This codes for CASSVGTGGTEQYF. The full variable domain, its missing parts supplied by reference TRBV9 and TRBJ2-7, is DSGVTQTPKHLITATGQRVTLRCSPRSGDLSVYWYQQSLDQGLQFLIQYYNGEERAKGNILERFSAQQFPDLHSELNLSSLELGDSALYFCASSVGTGGTEQYFGPGTRLTVT.

Here the CDR3 reads CASSPREGETQYF. The CDR3 DNA is TGCGCCAGCAGCCCACGAGAGGGAGAGACCCAGTACTTC. V usage is TRBV4-1 and J usage is TRBJ2-5; TRBD2 is a possible D gene (5 bases). The length of the CDR3 is 13 residues. Germline lookup yields CDR1 MGHRA and CDR2 YSYEKL. The V end was cut by 4 bases, the J end by 4 bases, with 10 bases between.

The chain joins TRBV28 to TRBJ2-7, with TRBD2 matching 7 bases. The CDR3 is made up of 14 amino acids. V lost 5 bases, J lost 6 bases, and 10 bases stayed unmatched. Germline V gene data show CDR1 as MDHEN and CDR2 as SYDVKM. CDR3 in DNA: TGTGCCAGCAGTAGCGGGACGGTGCTTCGCGAGCAGTACTTC. This translates into CASSSGTVLREQYF.

This chain links TRBV7-6 with TRBJ2-3; D may be TRBD2 (5 bases). The CDR3 extends over 15 amino acids. Germline V gene data show CDR1 as SGHVS and CDR2 as FNYEAQ. Trimming stripped 0 bases from V and 0 bases from J, with 7 bases between. As DNA, the CDR3 is TGTGCCAGCAGCTTAGCAGCGGACAGCACAGATACGCAGTATTTT. It is translated as CASSLAADSTDTQYF.

V gene TRBV19 combines with J gene TRBJ1-5; the D is unclear. CDR1 is LNHDA and CDR2 is SQIVND in the germline V gene (reference sequence). Trimming removed 3 bases at V and 4 bases at J, with 13 bases between. The CDR3 loop spans 15 amino acids. This chain's CDR3 is CASSIAVFRNQPQHF. DNA for the CDR3: TGTGCCAGTAGTATTGCTGTCTTCAGGAATCAGCCCCAGCATTTT.

The rearrangement links TRBV15 to TRBJ2-2; 7 nucleotides line up with TRBD1. This CDR3 has 14 residues. The trim removed 8 bases at V and 1 base at J, leaving 4 bases unmatched. CDR1 is LNHNV, CDR2 YYDKDF, per germline (reference sequence). The CDR3 protein is CATGQEVNTGELFF. In DNA, the CDR3 is TGTGCCACCGGACAGGAGGTGAACACCGGGGAGCTGTTTTTT.

The chain links TRBV27 to TRBJ1-1, with 9 bases that match TRBD1. Germline loops: CDR1 MNHEY, CDR2 SMNVEV (reference sequence). V lost 5 bases and J lost 5; bases outside the gene matches: 6. This CDR3 comprises 14 residues. The CDR3 loop is CASSQGQGTTEAFF. CDR3 DNA sequence: TGTGCCAGCAGTCAAGGACAGGGGACTACTGAAGCTTTCTTT.

The chain employs TRBV12-5 and TRBJ1-3; perhaps TRBD1 as D (6 bases). With 4 bases removed from V and 2 bases from J, the gap between germline ends came to 15 bases. Germline V CDR1 and CDR2: LGHNT, FRNRAP. The CDR3 covers 16 residues. CDR3 protein: CASGSLQGPPGNTIYF. CDR3 sequence (DNA): TGTGCTAGTGGTTCCTTACAGGGCCCCCCTGGAAACACCATATATTTT.

The genes are TRBV25-1 and TRBJ2-1, with 9 bases identical to TRBD2. CDR1 is MGHDK, CDR2 SYGVNS, per germline. The CDR3 has 18 residues. Trimming cost V 3 bases and J 7 bases; bases outside gene matches: 16. The CDR3 DNA follows: TGTGCCAGCAGTGACAGGGGTGCGCGGGAGGGCGTTGATAATGAGCAGTTCTTC. It codes for CASSDRGAREGVDNEQFF.

The chain carries TRBV4-3 and TRBJ2-7, with 8 bases fitting TRBD1. The CDR3 has 17 residues. The V gene's germline CDR1 is LGHNA and CDR2 YSLEER. V dropped 1 base and J dropped 4; count of bases not matched to a gene: 12. CDR3 bases: TGCGCCAGCAGCCAAGTTAGGGGCGGGACAGGTGGTTACGAGCAGTACTTC. Its translation: CASSQVRGGTGGYEQYF.

Turning to this clone: The sample contains more than one DNA sequence encoding this CDR3. V usage is TRBV7-2 and J usage is TRBJ2-1; D possibly corresponds to TRBD2 (6 bases). CDR3 size: 13 residues. V shed 3 bases and J shed 5 bases, with 8 bases lying between them. The germline V gene has CDR1 SGHTA and CDR2 FQGNSA. CDR3 sequence (DNA): TGTGCCAGCAGCTTGGGACTTAACAATGAGCAGTTCTTC. Residues: CASSLGLNNEQFF. Combining the CDR3 with reference TRBV7-2 and TRBJ2-1 gives the whole variable domain GAGVSQSPSNKVTEKGKDVELRCDPISGHTALYWYRQSLGQGLEFLIYFQGNSAPDKSGLPSDRFSAERTGGSVSTLTIQRTQQEDSAVYLCASSLGLNNEQFFGPGTRLTVL.